A single sample gave rise to the 21 T cell receptor beta chains below, sequenced in a study of blood T cell repertoires in COVID-19. TCRdb's table, derived via immunoSEQ multiplex PCR, lists solely in-frame clones and lacks some. The data hold around 110,000 clones, with about 85% observed a single time. Specimen: peripheral blood. The receptors stem from a man aged 35 to 55 with acute or convalescent COVID-19.

This chain links TRBV28 with TRBJ2-7; TRBD2 matches 11 bases. V shed 3 bases and J 3 bases; nucleotides not matched to a gene: 10. CDR3 length equals 17 residues. In germline, CDR1 is MDHEN, CDR2 SYDVKM. The CDR3 reads CASSFLAGGADYYEQYF. CDR3 coding DNA: TGTGCCAGCAGTTTTCTAGCGGGAGGAGCGGACTACTACGAGCAGTACTTC. Looking up the rest from reference TRBV28 and TRBJ2-7 gives the full variable domain: DVKVTQSSRYLVKRTGEKVFLECVQDMDHENMFWYRQDPGLGLRLIYFSYDVKMKEKGDIPEGYSVSREKKERFSLILESASTNQTSMYLCASSFLAGGADYYEQYFGPGTRLTVT.

The chain combines TRBV27 with TRBJ1-1; no reliable D call. Trimming pared 5 bases from V and 10 bases from J, leaving 17 bases between. The length of the CDR3 is 13 residues. CDR1 and CDR2 from the germline V gene are MNHEY and SMNVEV (reference sequence). CDR3: CASSPGLAVGAFF. The DNA of the CDR3 is TGTGCCAGCAGTCCCGGACTGGCGGTTGGAGCTTTCTTT.

This clone has just one count. The rearrangement joins TRBV15 to TRBJ1-4, with D unresolved. This CDR3 comprises 15 residues. Germline loops: CDR1 LNHNV, CDR2 YYDKDF (reference sequence). V lost 8 bases and J lost 3, with 16 bases in between. CDR3 sequence: CATSAGGLANEKLFF. DNA for the CDR3: TGTGCCACCTCGGCCGGAGGGCTCGCTAATGAAAAACTGTTTTTT.

The gene calls are TRBV6-5 and TRBJ2-1; a weak D match, TRBD1 (6 bases). Between the trimmed V and J ends, which lost 8 bases and 9 bases, there was a span of 11 bases. The CDR3 is 11 amino acids. Germline V gene sequence: CDR1 MNHEY, CDR2 SVGAGI. CDR3: CASVRGGEQFF. The CDR3 DNA is TGTGCCAGCGTTAGAGGGGGTGAGCAGTTCTTC.

The rearrangement joins TRBV7-2 to TRBJ2-3; the match to TRBD2 covers 8 bases. J was trimmed by 6 bases and V by 1 base; bases with no gene match: 12. The CDR3 covers 17 residues. CDR1 is SGHTA and CDR2 is FQGNSA in the germline V gene. The CDR3: CASSLGGAGGRRDTQYF. In DNA, the CDR3 is TGTGCCAGCAGCTTAGGTGGCGCGGGGGGTCGGAGGGATACGCAGTATTTT.

This clone came up once. CDR3 bases: TGCGCCAGCAGCTTGGCCATGGGGACAGCAACCTACGAGCAGTACTTC. Protein product: CASSLAMGTATYEQYF. The chain combines TRBV5-1 with TRBJ2-7; TRBD1 matches 7 bases. The CDR3 contains 16 residues. Trimming removed 0 bases from V and 2 bases from J; junction bases left unmatched: 8. Looked up from germline, CDR1 is SGHRS and CDR2 is YFSETQ.

This clone was seen a few times. This chain joins TRBV6-4 and TRBJ1-2; D remains unclear. Germline V CDR1 and CDR2: MRHNA, SNTAGT. Trimming took off 4 bases at V and 6 bases at J, with 12 bases between the two ends. The CDR3 is made up of 13 amino acids. CDR3 region: CASSALGGNGYTF. CDR3 in DNA: TGTGCCAGCAGTGCCTTAGGAGGGAATGGCTACACCTTC.

The chain has TRBV14 and TRBJ2-7, with D possibly being TRBD1 (5 bases). The germline CDR1 and CDR2 sequences are SGHDN and FVKESK. The germline V and J ends were trimmed by 5 bases and 2 bases, with 10 bases remaining between them. CDR3 length equals 13 residues. The CDR3 region is CASSYQGTYEQYF. CDR3 nucleotide sequence: TGTGCCAGCAGCTATCAGGGAACCTACGAGCAGTACTTC.

The V gene is TRBV10-3, the J gene TRBJ2-7, with 10 bases aligning to TRBD2. Trimming took 3 bases from V and 3 from J; bases not matched to a gene: 5. The CDR3 runs 15 residues. CDR1 and CDR2 from the germline V gene are ENHRY and SYGVKD. This CDR3 is CAISDPGLASYEQYF. CDR3 bases: TGTGCCATCAGTGATCCGGGACTAGCGAGCTACGAGCAGTACTTC.

This clone was counted a few times. The CDR3: CASSPSPWGDGRFQPQHF. CDR3 sequence (DNA): TGTGCCAGCAGCCCCTCACCCTGGGGGGACGGGAGGTTTCAGCCCCAGCATTTT. This chain uses TRBV7-9 with TRBJ1-5, with TRBD1 as a possible D gene (5 bases). Trimming removed 5 bases at V and 6 bases at J, with 26 bases between. The CDR3 covers 18 residues. Germline lookup yields CDR1 SEHNR and CDR2 FQNEAQ (reference sequence).

The gene calls are TRBV7-9 and TRBJ2-4; D is possibly TRBD1 (6 bases). Trimming pared 5 bases from V and 0 bases from J, leaving 17 bases between. The CDR3 totals 17 residues. CDR1 is SEHNR, CDR2 FQNEAQ, per germline (reference sequence). The CDR3 sequence is CASSPTQGILAKNIQYF. The CDR3 DNA sequence: TGTGCCAGCAGCCCTACGCAGGGGATTCTAGCCAAAAACATTCAGTACTTC.

The CDR3 nucleotides are TGTGCCAGCTCTCCCGACAGGGGGCGGTCAGATACGCAGTATTTT. Its protein is CASSPDRGRSDTQYF. This chain uses TRBV18 with TRBJ2-3, with 10 bases lining up with TRBD1. Trimming removed 6 bases from V and 4 bases from J; junction bases left unmatched: 7. The CDR3 is 15 residues long. Germline V gives CDR1 KGHSH, CDR2 LQKENI.

V is TRBV28 and J is TRBJ1-5; 7 positions agree with TRBD1. With V trimmed by 3 bases and J by 13 bases, 12 bases remained unmatched. Germline V CDR1 and CDR2: MDHEN, SYDVKM. The CDR3 has 14 residues. CDR3: CASSFRQGTPKQHF. The CDR3 DNA reads as TGTGCCAGCAGTTTTCGACAGGGAACCCCAAAACAGCATTTT. Supplemented by reference TRBV28 and TRBJ1-5, the full variable domain reads DVKVTQSSRYLVKRTGEKVFLECVQDMDHENMFWYRQDPGLGLRLIYFSYDVKMKEKGDIPEGYSVSREKKERFSLILESASTNQTSMYLCASSFRQGTPKQHFGDGTRLSIL.

The chain links TRBV4-3 to TRBJ2-1, with a weak D call TRBD2 (5 bases). The V and J ends lost 0 bases and 9 bases respectively, with 12 bases between them. Per the germline V gene, CDR1 is LGHNA and CDR2 is YSLEER. The CDR3 contains 14 residues. The CDR3 bases are TGCGCCAGCAGCCAAGAGCGTCGGGGTGTTGAGCAGTTCTTC. This gives the protein CASSQERRGVEQFF.

The rearrangement uses TRBV11-2 and TRBJ2-5; 7 nucleotides line up with TRBD2. CDR3 length: 14 residues. The J segment lost 4 bases and the V segment lost 4 bases, leaving 6 bases of the junction unmatched. Germline V CDR1 and CDR2: SGHAT, FQNNGV. The CDR3 nucleotides read TGTGCCAGCAGCTCACTAGCGAGGCGAGAGACCCAGTACTTC. Its translation: CASSSLARRETQYF.

The V call is TRBV2, the J call TRBJ2-7; 8 bases fit TRBD1. V lost 1 base to trimming and J lost 4 bases; unmatched junction nucleotides: 6. CDR3 length: 15 amino acids. Germline CDR1 SNHLY, CDR2 FYNNEI. The CDR3 bases are TGTGCCAGCAGTGAAGAGTCCACAGGGGGTTACGAGCAGTACTTC. Translation gives CASSEESTGGYEQYF.

CDR3 sequence reads: CASSRAGTEDTDTQYF. CDR3 DNA: TGCGCCAGCAGCCGGGCCGGGACAGAAGACACAGATACGCAGTATTTT. The chain uses TRBV5-1 and TRBJ2-3; 7 bases are shared with TRBD1. The trim removed 4 bases at V and 2 bases at J, leaving 10 bases unmatched. The CDR3 is made up of 16 amino acids. The germline V gene encodes CDR1 SGHRS and CDR2 YFSETQ. Full variable domain (remainder filled in from reference TRBV5-1 and TRBJ2-3): KAGVTQTPRYLIKTRGQQVTLSCSPISGHRSVSWYQQTPGQGLQFLFEYFSETQRNKGNFPGRFSGRQFSNSRSEMNVSTLELGDSALYLCASSRAGTEDTDTQYFGPGTRLTVL.

V usage is TRBV4-3 and J usage is TRBJ1-4; a weak D match, TRBD1 (5 bases). Trimming stripped 1 base from V and 8 bases from J, with 23 bases between. Germline V gene lookup returns CDR1 LGHNA and CDR2 YSLEER. This CDR3 spans 18 amino acids. The CDR3 loop is CASSQGWGEVGLGEKLFF. CDR3 in DNA: TGCGCCAGCAGCCAAGGGTGGGGGGAAGTGGGATTAGGGGAAAAACTGTTTTTT.

This chain links TRBV28 with TRBJ2-2, with TRBD1 identical over 10 bases. CDR1 and CDR2 from the germline V gene are MDHEN and SYDVKM. The J segment lost 8 bases and the V segment lost 1 base, leaving 16 bases of the junction unmatched. The CDR3 consists of 19 residues. The CDR3 is CASSLSLHLDRGHSGELFF. CDR3 bases: TGTGCCAGCAGTTTATCCCTACATCTTGACAGGGGGCATTCGGGGGAGCTGTTTTTT.

This chain uses TRBV9 with TRBJ1-1, with 7 nucleotides matching TRBD1. Germline loops: CDR1 SGDLS, CDR2 YYNGEE. The CDR3 is made up of 13 amino acids. J gave up 7 bases and V 4 bases, and 7 bases lay outside the gene matches. The CDR3 DNA reads as TGTGCCAGCAGCCCTCGGGACAGCCTTGAAGCTTTCTTT. It codes for CASSPRDSLEAFF.

The rearrangement joins TRBV9 to TRBJ1-1; the D gene is possibly TRBD1 (6 bases). This CDR3 contains 15 residues. Germline CDR1 is SGDLS and CDR2 is YYNGEE. V lost 4 bases to trimming and J lost 2 bases, with 15 bases between them. CDR3 amino acids: CASSSRGDINTEAFF. In DNA, the CDR3 is TGTGCCAGCAGCTCACGAGGGGACATCAACACTGAAGCTTTCTTT.